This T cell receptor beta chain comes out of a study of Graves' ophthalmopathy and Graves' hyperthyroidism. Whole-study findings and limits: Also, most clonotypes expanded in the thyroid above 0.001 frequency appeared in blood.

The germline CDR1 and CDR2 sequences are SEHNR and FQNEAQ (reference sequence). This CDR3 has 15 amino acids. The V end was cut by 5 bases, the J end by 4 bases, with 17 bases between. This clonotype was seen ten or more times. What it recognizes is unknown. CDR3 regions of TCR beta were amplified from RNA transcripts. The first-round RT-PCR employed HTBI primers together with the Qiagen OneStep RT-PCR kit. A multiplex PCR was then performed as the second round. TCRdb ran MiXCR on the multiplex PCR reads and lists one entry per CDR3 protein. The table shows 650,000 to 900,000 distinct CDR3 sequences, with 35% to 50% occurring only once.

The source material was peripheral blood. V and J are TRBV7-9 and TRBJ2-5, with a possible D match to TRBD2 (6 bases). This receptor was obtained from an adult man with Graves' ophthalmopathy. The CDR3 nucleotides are TGTGCCAGCAGCCCTCGGGGGACCATAGTAGAGACCCAGTACTTC. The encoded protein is CASSPRGTIVETQYF.